This TCR beta chain comes out of a study of regulatory T cells in long-lasting Graves disease. Study background: Graves' cases, newly diagnosed, had used antithyroid drugs under 3 months.

Study observations and caveats: Persistent disease samples used TRBV28, TRBJ1-2 and TRBJ2-5 preferentially.

The CDR3 is 13 residues long. The germline CDR1 and CDR2 sequences are KGHDR and SFDVKD. V lost 4 bases and J 5 bases, leaving 7 bases between the germline ends. In its sample, this clonotype was seen many times. The antigen is undetermined. Time point in this sample: newly diagnosed GD, antithyroid drugs for less than 3 months. With RNA extracted from PBMCs as input, the TCR library was made. Arm-PCR of CDR3 regions and iRepertoire HTBI primers were used to build TCR beta libraries. MiXCR, applied by TCRdb to the multiplex PCR reads, yields one record per CDR3 protein. Among under 800,000 distinct CDR3 sequences, roughly 15% were seen once, and the ten largest hold about 17%. A further study also used this sample, focusing on T cells in Graves' hyperthyroidism and ophthalmopathy.

The clonotype was recovered from a woman younger than 45 with Graves disease. The J gene is TRBJ2-2, the V gene TRBV24-1; D unresolved. This material consisted of peripheral blood mononuclear cells (PBMCs), taken at new diagnosis, from a patient treated with antithyroid drugs. CDR3: CATSEGNTGELFF. The CDR3 DNA is TGTGCCACCAGTGAAGGAAATACCGGGGAGCTGTTTTTT.